The next 31 T cell receptor beta chains were all read from a single sample in a study of fetal regulatory T cell absence and autoimmunity. TCRdb's table, derived via immunoSEQ multiplex PCR, lists solely in-frame clones and lacks some. The sample includes about 46,000 clones, 70% to 85% of them seen just once. Sequencing was performed on cord blood. The receptors come from a newborn boy with IPEX syndrome.

The rearrangement links TRBV5-1 to TRBJ1-2, with D possibly matching TRBD1 (6 bases). Trimming removed 1 base at V and 0 bases at J, with 7 bases between. The CDR3 consists of 14 residues. Germline values: CDR1 SGHRS, CDR2 YFSETQ. CDR3 nucleotide sequence: TGCGCCAGCAGCTTGACAGGGACTAACTATGGCTACACCTTC. Its protein product is CASSLTGTNYGYTF.

The V gene is TRBV5-7, the J gene TRBJ1-1, with 8 bases aligning to TRBD1. TRBV5-7 carries the ORF label, with uncertain function. After removal of 5 bases from V and 5 bases from J, the junction contained 8 bases not matched to a gene. The CDR3 is made up of 14 amino acids. The CDR3 DNA reads TGTGCCAGCAGTCAGATTACAGGGGGAACTGAAGCTTTCTTT. Translating gives CASSQITGGTEAFF.

The sample holds a few counts of this clone. V and J are TRBV30 and TRBJ1-2; 7 bases fit TRBD1. Germline CDR1 GTSNPN, CDR2 SVGIG (reference sequence). This CDR3 region has 14 residues. The V gene end was trimmed by 0 bases and the J gene end by 6 bases; junction bases not matched to a gene: 7. CDR3 nucleotide sequence: TGTGCCTGGAGTGTACTCCAGGGGGGACATGGCTACACCTTC. This codes for CAWSVLQGGHGYTF. The full variable domain, in which reference TRBV30 and TRBJ1-2 provide the parts outside the CDR3, is SQTIHQWPATLVQPVGSPLSLECTVEGTSNPNLYWYRQAAGRGLQLLFYSVGIGQISSEVPQNLSASRPQDRQFILSSKKLLLSDSGFYLCAWSVLQGGHGYTFGSGTRLTVV.

V gene TRBV7-9 combines with J gene TRBJ1-4; 8 nucleotides agree with TRBD1. The CDR3 runs to 18 residues. V dropped 4 bases and J dropped 2; count of bases not matched to a gene: 12. CDR1 and CDR2 (germline): SEHNR, FQNEAQ (reference sequence). The CDR3 reads CASSSNAHRGRTNEKLFF. CDR3 DNA sequence: TGTGCCAGCAGCTCAAACGCGCACAGGGGGAGGACTAATGAAAAACTGTTTTTT. Full variable domain (missing parts from reference TRBV7-9 and TRBJ1-4): DTGVSQNPRHKITKRGQNVTFRCDPISEHNRLYWYRQTLGQGPEFLTYFQNEAQLEKSRLLSDRFSAERPKGSFSTLEIQRTEQGDSAMYLCASSSNAHRGRTNEKLFFGSGTQLSVL.

The rearrangement uses TRBV7-9 and TRBJ1-2; 12 positions match TRBD1. Germline assignment: CDR1 SEHNR and CDR2 FQNEAQ (reference sequence). V trimming: 5 bases; J trimming: 6 bases; junction bases outside the gene matches: 16. The CDR3 extends over 18 amino acids. CDR3 in DNA: TGTGCCAGCAGCGGACTTGGGACAGGGGGCGGGCTGAGTGATGGCTACACCTTC. It codes for CASSGLGTGGGLSDGYTF.

This chain joins TRBV19 and TRBJ1-5; D not resolved. V was shortened by 3 bases and J by 4 bases, with 10 bases between the two germline ends. The CDR3 consists of 14 residues. The V gene's germline CDR1 is LNHDA and CDR2 SQIVND (reference sequence). This CDR3 is CASSIGFRNQPQHF. The CDR3 region has the DNA TGTGCCAGTAGTATTGGGTTTAGAAATCAGCCCCAGCATTTT.

V is TRBV5-6 and J is TRBJ2-3; 8 nucleotides align to TRBD2. Germline CDR1 and CDR2: SGHDT and YYEEEE. Germline trimming cut 8 bases from V and 2 bases from J; bases unmatched to any gene: 4. The CDR3 length is 13 residues. The CDR3 protein is CASAAGDTDTQYF. The CDR3 DNA sequence: TGTGCCAGTGCAGCGGGAGACACAGATACGCAGTATTTT.

CDR3 sequence reads: CASSFRLVREGEQYF. CDR3 DNA sequence: TGTGCCAGCAGCTTCCGACTAGTGCGGGAGGGAGAGCAGTACTTC. V and J are TRBV7-8 and TRBJ2-7; 9 nucleotides align to TRBD2. Per the germline V gene, CDR1 is SGHVS and CDR2 is FQNEAQ. CDR3 length: 15 residues. The V segment lost 3 bases and the J segment 7 bases; nucleotides outside the gene matches: 10.

In this sample, this clone turned up a few times. The chain employs TRBV5-4 and TRBJ2-1, with a weak D call TRBD2 (6 bases). V was pared by 2 bases and J by 14 bases, with 11 bases between. This CDR3 spans 11 amino acids. Germline values: CDR1 SGHNT, CDR2 YYREEE (reference sequence). CDR3 nucleotides: TGTGCCAGCAGCTTATCGACTAGGAAGTTCTTC. Translation: CASSLSTRKFF.

The rearrangement joins TRBV4-3 to TRBJ2-5; D is perhaps TRBD2 (6 bases). V was pared by 6 bases and J by 5 bases, with 19 bases between. Germline V gene lookup returns CDR1 LGHNA and CDR2 YSLEER. This CDR3 spans 15 amino acids. The CDR3 nucleotides are TGCGCCAGCAGTGAATCGTCCGGGGGAAGGGAGACCCAGTACTTC. Translation: CASSESSGGRETQYF.

This chain uses TRBV7-9 with TRBJ2-1; 9 bases line up with TRBD1. V lost 4 bases to trimming and J lost 8 bases; unmatched junction nucleotides: 3. The CDR3 covers 13 residues. Germline-derived CDR1 and CDR2 are SEHNR and FQNEAQ (reference sequence). CDR3: CASSWNRGHEQFF. Here the CDR3 DNA reads TGTGCCAGCAGCTGGAACAGGGGGCATGAGCAGTTCTTC. The whole variable domain, remainder taken from reference TRBV7-9 and TRBJ2-1, is DTGVSQNPRHKITKRGQNVTFRCDPISEHNRLYWYRQTLGQGPEFLTYFQNEAQLEKSRLLSDRFSAERPKGSFSTLEIQRTEQGDSAMYLCASSWNRGHEQFFGPGTRLTVL.

The genes are TRBV11-3 and TRBJ1-1; the D gene is possibly TRBD1 (5 bases). Looked up from germline, CDR1 is SGHNT and CDR2 is YENEEA. The CDR3 extends over 14 amino acids. V was shortened by 1 base and J by 1 base, with 7 bases between the two germline ends. CDR3 amino acids: CASSLGRANTEAFF. The CDR3 nucleotides are TGTGCCAGCAGCTTAGGCAGGGCGAACACTGAAGCTTTCTTT.

With respect to this clone: Other DNA variants within this sample encode the same CDR3. This chain connects TRBV7-2 to TRBJ2-3; 7 bases line up with TRBD1. The trim removed 1 base at V and 3 bases at J, leaving 1 base unmatched. This CDR3 is 14 amino acids long. CDR1 and CDR2 (germline): SGHTA, FQGNSA. CDR3 loop: CASSLDRGTDTQYF. CDR3 nucleotides: TGTGCCAGCAGCTTAGACAGGGGAACAGATACGCAGTATTTT.

This chain connects TRBV4-1 to TRBJ2-7; D possibly corresponds to TRBD1 (5 bases). CDR1 is MGHRA and CDR2 is YSYEKL in the germline V gene. This CDR3 is 14 amino acids long. The ends were cut back, 4 bases at V and 4 bases at J, with 14 bases in the middle. DNA of the CDR3: TGCGCCAGCAGCCCAAGAACGGCAGGGTACGAGCAGTACTTC. Its translation is CASSPRTAGYEQYF.

The V gene is TRBV10-3, the J gene TRBJ2-1, with D perhaps TRBD1 or TRBD2 (5 bases each). Trimming removed 6 bases at V and 6 bases at J, with 12 bases between. CDR3 length: 13 residues. The germline V gene has CDR1 ENHRY and CDR2 SYGVKD. Here the CDR3 DNA reads TGTGCCATCAGGGGACCGAGCCTCAATGAGCAGTTCTTC. Residues: CAIRGPSLNEQFF.

The V call is TRBV7-6, the J call TRBJ2-2, with D tentatively TRBD2 (6 bases). Looked up from germline, CDR1 is SGHVS and CDR2 is FNYEAQ. This CDR3 comprises 15 residues. Trimming pared 3 bases from V and 1 base from J, leaving 9 bases between. The CDR3 nucleotides are TGTGCCAGCAGCTTTGTGGGAGGGAACACCGGGGAGCTGTTTTTT. This translates into CASSFVGGNTGELFF.

The CDR3 region is CAISPTGSHEQYF. The CDR3 nucleotides read TGTGCCATCAGTCCGACAGGGTCCCACGAGCAGTACTTC. The rearrangement links TRBV10-3 to TRBJ2-7, with TRBD1 identical over 7 bases. Germline V gives CDR1 ENHRY, CDR2 SYGVKD. The CDR3 runs 13 residues. J gave up 5 bases and V 5 bases, and 6 bases lay outside the gene matches.

The CDR3 bases are TGTGCCAGCAGCTTATATTCCGGGGTAGCGGGATTCAACGAGCAGTACTTC. Its translation: CASSLYSGVAGFNEQYF. This sequence joins TRBV7-6 and TRBJ2-7; TRBD2 matches at 8 bases. The CDR3 is 17 residues long. The germline CDR1 and CDR2 sequences are SGHVS and FNYEAQ. With V trimmed by 2 bases and J by 5 bases, 14 bases remained unmatched. The variable domain in full, completed from reference TRBV7-6 and TRBJ2-7, reads GAGVSQSPRYKVTKRGQDVALRCDPISGHVSLYWYRQALGQGPEFLTYFNYEAQQDKSGLPNDRFSAERPEGSISTLTIQRTEQRDSAMYRCASSLYSGVAGFNEQYFGPGTRLTVT.

The rearrangement joins TRBV7-9 to TRBJ2-1; possible D gene TRBD2, 5 bases. The CDR3 has 16 residues. Germline loops: CDR1 SEHNR, CDR2 FQNEAQ (reference sequence). The V and J ends lost 5 bases and 5 bases respectively, with 19 bases between them. CDR3 sequence (DNA): TGTGCCAGCAGCCACTGGACTCCCCTTCGAGACAATGAGCAGTTCTTC. Amino acid sequence: CASSHWTPLRDNEQFF.

The chain employs TRBV5-4 and TRBJ2-4; tentative D call: TRBD2 (7 bases). V was clipped by 3 bases and J by 8 bases, with 21 bases between them. Germline V CDR1 and CDR2: SGHNT, YYREEE (reference sequence). This CDR3 comprises 16 residues. The CDR3 protein is CASSWGGSGAEDIQYF. The CDR3 DNA follows: TGTGCCAGCAGCTGGGGGGGGTCGGGGGCGGAGGACATTCAGTACTTC.

The chain links TRBV7-8 to TRBJ1-5, with D perhaps matching TRBD1 (5 bases). Trimming stripped 2 bases from V and 0 bases from J, with 11 bases between. Germline loops: CDR1 SGHVS, CDR2 FQNEAQ. The CDR3 consists of 16 residues. CDR3 sequence reads: CASSLYPGRSNQPQHF. CDR3 DNA: TGTGCCAGCAGCTTATACCCAGGGCGTAGCAATCAGCCCCAGCATTTT.

J is TRBJ1-3 and V is TRBV7-2, with unresolved D. Germline loops: CDR1 SGHTA, CDR2 FQGNSA. V gave up 2 bases and J gave up 0 bases, with 8 bases separating them. This CDR3 has 15 residues. CDR3 amino acids: CASSLQRGSGNTIYF. CDR3 nucleotide sequence: TGTGCCAGCAGCTTACAGCGGGGCTCTGGAAACACCATATATTTT.

The rearrangement joins TRBV19 to TRBJ2-3, with a weak D call TRBD2 (5 bases). V lost 10 bases and J lost 4, with 9 bases in between. The CDR3 totals 11 residues. Germline loops: CDR1 LNHDA, CDR2 SQIVND (reference sequence). CDR3 DNA: TGTGCCAATACTAGGGCAGATACGCAGTATTTT. The encoded protein is CANTRADTQYF.

This clone was picked up one time. The V call is TRBV9, the J call TRBJ1-2; 10 bases align to TRBD1. This CDR3 is built from 14 residues. Germline-derived CDR1 and CDR2 are SGDLS and YYNGEE. With 2 bases clipped from V and 4 bases from J, the junction kept 2 bases outside the gene matches. CDR3 sequence: CASSVWTGGYGYTF. The DNA of the CDR3 is TGTGCCAGCAGCGTTTGGACAGGGGGCTATGGCTACACCTTC.

This clone showed up just once. The DNA of the CDR3 is TGCGCCAGCAGCCAAGATCAGGGGGCGTCTATTTACAATGAGCAGTTCTTC. Translated, it gives CASSQDQGASIYNEQFF. The chain employs TRBV4-1 and TRBJ2-1, with 8 bases identical to TRBD1. V shed 0 bases and J 4 bases; nucleotides not matched to a gene: 8. The CDR3 is 17 residues long. Germline V gene sequence: CDR1 MGHRA, CDR2 YSYEKL.

The J gene is TRBJ2-1, the V gene TRBV12-5, with a possible D match to TRBD2 (6 bases). Germline V gives CDR1 LGHNT, CDR2 FRNRAP. The CDR3 extends over 15 amino acids. V lost 5 bases and J 3 bases, leaving 14 bases between the germline ends. In DNA, the CDR3 is TGTGCTAGTGGTAAGGGACTTCGAGGCTACAATGAGCAGTTCTTC. Translated, it gives CASGKGLRGYNEQFF.

This clone has more than one count but fewer than ten. This chain links TRBV7-6 with TRBJ2-7, with D possibly TRBD1 on 6 matching bases. V dropped 5 bases and J dropped 0 bases, with 8 bases sitting between them. The CDR3 consists of 13 residues. Germline V lookup: CDR1 SGHVS, CDR2 FNYEAQ. This chain's CDR3 is CASSRDNSYEQYF. The CDR3 bases are TGTGCCAGCAGCCGGGACAACTCCTACGAGCAGTACTTC.

The rearrangement joins TRBV6-5 to TRBJ2-7, with a tentative D call TRBD1 (5 bases). The CDR3 has 14 amino acids. Deletions cut 6 bases from V and 4 bases from J, with 16 bases between. Per the germline V gene, CDR1 is MNHEY and CDR2 is SVGAGI. The CDR3: CASSKKGLGYEQYF. CDR3 DNA sequence: TGTGCCAGCAGCAAGAAGGGGTTAGGGTACGAGCAGTACTTC.

J is TRBJ1-1 and V is TRBV5-1; D gene unclear. V lost 0 bases and J 11 bases, leaving 11 bases between the germline ends. This CDR3 region has 12 residues. Looked up from germline, CDR1 is SGHRS and CDR2 is YFSETQ. The CDR3 loop is CASSLEAGWAFF. CDR3 sequence (DNA): TGCGCCAGCAGCTTGGAGGCAGGTTGGGCTTTCTTT.

This clone was seen more than once but under ten times. The rearrangement joins TRBV11-2 to TRBJ2-7; D ambiguous. V lost 2 bases and J 5 bases, leaving 13 bases between the germline ends. CDR3 size: 14 residues. CDR1 is SGHAT and CDR2 is FQNNGV in the germline V gene. CDR3: CASSLSLPRHEQYF. The CDR3 DNA reads as TGTGCCAGCAGCTTATCACTCCCCAGACACGAGCAGTACTTC.

The table lists this clone with a few counts. The rearrangement links TRBV15 to TRBJ2-3; TRBD1 aligns across 9 bases. Germline CDR1 reads LNHNV; CDR2 reads YYDKDF (reference sequence). Trimming cost V 2 bases and J 1 base; bases outside gene matches: 1. CDR3 size: 15 residues. The CDR3 bases are TGTGCCACCAGCAGACACAGGGGGCGCACAGATACGCAGTATTTT. Translating gives CATSRHRGRTDTQYF.